The 3 T cell receptor beta chains below were found in one sample sequenced in a study of Graves' ophthalmopathy and Graves' hyperthyroidism. RNA transcripts yielded amplified TCR beta CDR3 regions. The first-round RT-PCR employed HTBI primers together with the Qiagen OneStep RT-PCR kit. A multiplex PCR was then performed as the second round. TCRdb used MiXCR to reprocess the multiplex PCR reads, holding one entry per CDR3 protein. The table lists about 1.2 million distinct CDR3 sequences, about 35% of them singletons. The sample consisted of peripheral blood or thyroid tissue (not recorded which). Every receptor here comes from an adult man with Graves' hyperthyroidism.

This clonotype was counted at least ten times. This chain uses TRBV5-1 with TRBJ1-1; the D is unclear. From germline, CDR1 is SGHRS and CDR2 YFSETQ. The CDR3 is made up of 14 amino acids. V was cut by 3 bases and J by 6 bases, with 15 bases left in between. CDR3 bases: TGCGCCAGCAGCTATGGACCTGGGAAGGCTGAAGCTTTCTTT. Translated: CASSYGPGKAEAFF.

This clonotype was seen at least ten times. The chain recombines TRBV12-3 or TRBV12-4 with TRBJ2-2, with TRBD2 matching 7 bases. The CDR3 is 14 residues long. V lost 6 bases to trimming and J lost 7 bases; unmatched junction nucleotides: 8. The CDR3 loop reads CASSKATSSGELFF. The CDR3 nucleotides are TGTGCCAGCAGCAAGGCGACTAGCAGCGGGGAGCTGTTTTTT.

V usage is TRBV6-1 and J usage is TRBJ1-5; tentative D call: TRBD1 (6 bases). The V and J ends lost 4 bases and 4 bases respectively, with 11 bases between them. Per germline, CDR1 MNHNS and CDR2 SASEGT. The CDR3 spans 14 residues. Here the CDR3 DNA reads TGTGCCAGCAGTGTCCGACAGGTGAATCAGCCCCAGCATTTT. It specifies CASSVRQVNQPQHF.